The clone carrying this T cell receptor beta chain was found many times. Its antigen is as yet unknown. Investigators excluded patients with uncontrolled infection, other autoimmune disease, pregnancy or lactation. Diagnoses were established using clinical symptoms, serum thyroxine and TRAb, thyroid ultrasound and orbital computed tomography. This specimen belongs to a study of T cells in Graves' hyperthyroidism and ophthalmopathy. Deletions cut 1 base from V and 0 bases from J, with 7 bases between. Germline V CDR1 and CDR2: MNHEY, SVGAGI. This CDR3 comprises 14 residues. From RNA transcripts, TCR beta CDR3 regions were amplified. With the HTBI primer set, the TCR CDR3 went through a first round of RT-PCR. MiXCR was run by TCRdb on the multiplex PCR reads, yielding one entry per CDR3 protein. The top ten hold approximately 4.3% of the sample, which has around 610,000 distinct CDR3 sequences, roughly 14% seen once.

Study findings and constraints: Blood shared most expanded thyroid clonotypes above 0.001.

Sequenced input: blood. The chain joins TRBV6-5 to TRBJ2-7, with D perhaps TRBD1 (6 bases). The clonotype was recovered from a woman between 35 and 50 years old with Graves' ophthalmopathy. Here the CDR3 DNA reads TGTGCCAGCAGTTACTTACAGGGCTCCTACGAGCAGTACTTC. Translating it yields CASSYLQGSYEQYF.